This entry lists 16 T cell receptor beta chains sequenced from one sample in a study of PD-1 blockade in classical Hodgkin lymphoma. There was relapse after autologous stem cell transplantation in every patient, and there was variation in brentuximab vedotin exposure. Only in-frame clones appear in the TCRdb table, and some are missing; sequencing was by immunoSEQ multiplex PCR. Seen here are 30,000 or so clones, around 70% observed once, and the top ten hold approximately 4.3%. The material sequenced was peripheral blood mononuclear cells (PBMCs), taken before the second cycle of nivolumab. The receptors come from a human donor with classical Hodgkin lymphoma.

J is TRBJ2-7 and V is TRBV7-8; D is perhaps TRBD1 (6 bases). V lost 5 bases and J 5 bases, leaving 10 bases between the germline ends. CDR1 and CDR2 (germline): SGHVS, FQNEAQ. The CDR3 is 12 residues long. The CDR3 spells CASSLRGNEQYF. The DNA of the CDR3 is TGTGCCAGCAGCCTAAGGGGGAACGAGCAGTACTTC.

The chain combines TRBV5-6 with TRBJ2-1, with D possibly TRBD2 on 5 matching bases. CDR3 length: 13 residues. The ends were cut back, 4 bases at V and 7 bases at J, with 12 bases in the middle. CDR1 and CDR2 (germline): SGHDT, YYEEEE. The CDR3 loop is CASSPDPGNEQFF. The CDR3 DNA is TGTGCCAGCAGCCCGGACCCGGGGAATGAGCAGTTCTTC.

The V and J genes are TRBV6-1 and TRBJ1-5; D not resolved. V lost 5 bases, J lost 1 base, and 0 bases lay in between. CDR3 length: 11 residues. In germline, CDR1 is MNHNS, CDR2 SASEGT. CDR3 loop: CASSSNQPQHF. The CDR3 nucleotides read TGTGCCAGCAGTAGCAATCAGCCCCAGCATTTT.

Written as DNA, the CDR3 is TGTGCCAGCAGCGTAACTGACAGCGACCAAGAGACCCAGTACTTC. This codes for CASSVTDSDQETQYF. This chain links TRBV9 with TRBJ2-5; D possibly corresponds to TRBD1 (5 bases). The germline CDR1 and CDR2 sequences are SGDLS and YYNGEE. The V and J ends lost 1 base and 0 bases respectively, with 10 bases between them. The CDR3 is 15 amino acids.

The CDR3 nucleotides read TGTGCCAGCATGGATCGAGCGGGAGATACGCAGTATTTT. It is translated as CASMDRAGDTQYF. This rearrangement joins TRBV6-1 to TRBJ2-3; perhaps TRBD2 as D (6 bases). V was cut by 7 bases and J by 5 bases, with 13 bases left in between. The germline gives CDR1 MNHNS, CDR2 SASEGT. The CDR3 is 13 amino acids.

The chain is built from TRBV7-2 and TRBJ2-7; TRBD2 matches 7 bases. The CDR3 has 14 amino acids. The junction had 1 base not matched to a gene; V was cut back by 0 bases and J by 2 bases. Germline V gene sequence: CDR1 SGHTA, CDR2 FQGNSA. Here the CDR3 reads CASSLAGGAYEQYF. The CDR3 DNA reads TGTGCCAGCAGCTTAGCGGGAGGGGCCTACGAGCAGTACTTC.

By proportion, this clone is medium-sized (0.01 to 0.1%). The CDR3 DNA is TGTGCCAGTAGTATAGATGGTCGGGACGGCTACGAGCAGTACTTC. Its translation: CASSIDGRDGYEQYF. This sequence joins TRBV19 and TRBJ2-7; D tentatively reads TRBD1 or TRBD2 (5 bases each). This CDR3 comprises 15 residues. The germline gives CDR1 LNHDA, CDR2 SQIVND (reference sequence). V gave up 0 bases and J gave up 3 bases, with 12 bases separating them. Full variable domain (remainder filled in from reference TRBV19 and TRBJ2-7): DGGITQSPKYLFRKEGQNVTLSCEQNLNHDAMYWYRQDPGQGLRLIYYSQIVNDFQKGDIAEGYSVSREKKESFPLTVTSAQKNPTAFYLCASSIDGRDGYEQYFGPGTRLTVT.

The gene calls are TRBV19 and TRBJ2-5; D call uncertain. The germline V gene has CDR1 LNHDA and CDR2 SQIVND (reference sequence). CDR3 size: 15 residues. Trimming pared 1 base from V and 4 bases from J, leaving 13 bases between. The CDR3, as DNA: TGTGCCAGTAGTATAGGTGCGGCCCTAGGAGAGACCCAGTACTTC. Protein: CASSIGAALGETQYF.

The chain couples TRBV19 to TRBJ1-1; TRBD1 matches 7 bases. The trim removed 6 bases at V and 1 base at J, leaving 8 bases unmatched. The CDR3 covers 15 residues. Germline loops: CDR1 LNHDA, CDR2 SQIVND (reference sequence). Written as DNA, the CDR3 is TGTGCCAGTAGGACTACAGGGGCTGGGAACACTGAAGCTTTCTTT. This gives the protein CASRTTGAGNTEAFF.

The V and J genes are TRBV11-1 and TRBJ2-1; D ambiguous. V lost 0 bases and J 9 bases, leaving 15 bases between the germline ends. The CDR3 loop spans 15 amino acids. Germline V gene sequence: CDR1 SGHAT, CDR2 FQDESV (reference sequence). The CDR3 loop reads CASSLAPRLDGEQFF. Written as DNA, the CDR3 is TGTGCCAGCAGCTTAGCCCCACGCCTAGATGGTGAGCAGTTCTTC.

This clone was detected a few times. J is TRBJ1-1 and V is TRBV6-6; 9 nucleotides match TRBD1. This CDR3 has 16 residues. Germline V CDR1 and CDR2: MNHNY, SVGAGI (reference sequence). After removal of 7 bases from V and 2 bases from J, the junction contained 11 bases not matched to a gene. The CDR3 sequence is CASTLTGTGSNTEAFF. CDR3 nucleotides: TGTGCCAGCACCTTGACTGGGACAGGGAGCAACACTGAAGCTTTCTTT.

In this sample, this clone turned up a few times. This chain links TRBV4-3 with TRBJ2-2; D unclear. CDR3 length equals 14 residues. V lost 3 bases and J lost 7, with 12 bases in between. CDR1 and CDR2 (germline): LGHNA, YSLEER. CDR3 in amino acids: CASSHALGGGELFF. For the CDR3, the DNA is TGCGCCAGCAGCCACGCCCTCGGCGGCGGGGAGCTGTTTTTT.

The rearrangement links TRBV6-1 to TRBJ2-7, with TRBD2 matching 7 bases. The trim removed 5 bases at V and 2 bases at J, leaving 6 bases unmatched. The CDR3 is 14 residues long. Germline assignment: CDR1 MNHNS and CDR2 SASEGT. The CDR3 protein is CASSTKRGTYEQYF. The CDR3 DNA reads as TGTGCCAGCAGTACCAAGCGGGGTACCTACGAGCAGTACTTC.

Here the CDR3 reads CASQEGNNEQFF. The CDR3 nucleotides read TGTGCCAGCCAGGAGGGAAACAATGAGCAGTTCTTC. V is TRBV11-2 and J is TRBJ2-1; D possibly corresponds to TRBD2 (6 bases). Germline V lookup: CDR1 SGHAT, CDR2 FQNNGV. The V end lost 8 bases, the J end lost 5 bases, and 10 bases lay between the germline ends. CDR3 length equals 12 residues.

The chain employs TRBV7-2 and TRBJ1-2; 7 nucleotides line up with TRBD1. Unmatched junction bases numbered 5, after V lost 0 bases and J lost 1 base. This CDR3 has 16 amino acids. From germline, CDR1 is SGHTA and CDR2 FQGNSA. The DNA for the CDR3 is TGTGCCAGCAGCTTAGCGACAGGGACTGGTAACTATGGCTACACCTTC. Its protein product is CASSLATGTGNYGYTF.

The J gene is TRBJ1-1, the V gene TRBV6-5; 7 positions agree with TRBD1. Germline assignment: CDR1 MNHEY and CDR2 SVGAGI. The CDR3 runs to 15 residues. J was trimmed by 4 bases and V by 0 bases; bases with no gene match: 5. CDR3 nucleotides: TGTGCCAGCAGTTACTCCAGGGGGTATGGCACTGAAGCTTTCTTT. Its protein is CASSYSRGYGTEAFF.